These T cell receptor beta chains were read from a single sample in a study of T cells in Graves' hyperthyroidism and ophthalmopathy. One entry per CDR3 protein results from TCRdb running MiXCR on the multiplex PCR reads. Seen here are some 490,000 distinct CDR3 sequences, 15% to 20% observed once, and the top ten hold approximately 32%. The sequenced sample was blood. The source of these receptors is a woman under 40 with Graves' ophthalmopathy. Each CDR3 is given with its conserved first and last residue. Size is omitted from some rows. Given values are once, few, many or a class for expanded clones.

TRBJ2-3,few,TRBV10-3,CAISRDVGGTDTQYF
TRBJ1-4,many,TRBV7-2,CASSLVWGLNEKLFF
TRBJ1-2,-,TRBV9,CASSVGDRSYGYTF
TRBJ2-2,many,TRBV7-2,CASSLVGYGGELFF
TRBJ2-1,-,TRBV29-1,CSVASGSGNEQFF
TRBJ2-1,many,TRBV7-2,CASSIQGTQHNEQFF
TRBJ2-1,many,TRBV7-2,CASSSRGDPGGKGWNEQFF
TRBJ2-4,-,TRBV27,CASRSWGVAKNIQYF
TRBJ2-7,many,TRBV6-1,CASSQDRPSEQYF
TRBJ1-1,-,TRBV6-2/TRBV6-3,CASSFQDTNTEAFF
TRBJ2-7,-,TRBV5-1,CASSLARGQSSYEQYF
TRBJ2-4,few,TRBV19,CASTQRGWTGEKNIQYF
TRBJ2-2,few,TRBV18,CASSPPIKDTGELFF
TRBJ2-1,-,TRBV5-1,CASTPSGFPNIRSYNEQFF
TRBJ2-5,-,TRBV6-1,CASRERGYQETQYF
TRBJ2-5,few,TRBV20-1,CSARADRFQETQYF
TRBJ1-2,many,TRBV2,CASRASFPGRKGDGYTF
TRBJ2-7,-,TRBV12-3/TRBV12-4,CASSLAGGTSGRIHEQYF
TRBJ1-5,few,TRBV6-2/TRBV6-3,CASRRSGDSNQPQHF
TRBJ2-7,many,TRBV7-2,CASSLGQAIDEQYF
TRBJ2-2,few,TRBV28,CASSLKYRAGELFF
TRBJ2-1,many,TRBV11-3,CASSSHDGGDSYNEQFF
TRBJ2-2,-,TRBV4-3,CASSPTFTGELFF
TRBJ2-1,few,TRBV7-9,CASSLGLGVAGGRNEQFF
TRBJ1-1,-,TRBV9,CASSALANTEAFF
TRBJ1-5,-,TRBV9,CASSVGAENQPQHF
TRBJ2-5,many,TRBV13,CASSLGALDQETQYF
TRBJ2-6,few,TRBV7-3,CASSPFTGANVLTF
TRBJ2-1,many,TRBV11-2,CASSLDNLSYNEQFF
TRBJ1-2,few,TRBV29-1,CSVAWGYGYTF
TRBJ2-5,many,TRBV11-3,CASSRRDQEETQYF
TRBJ1-5,-,TRBV2,CASSGGPGGQPQHF
TRBJ2-7,few,TRBV28,CASSFPGQGGDEQYF
TRBJ2-7,-,TRBV25-1,CASSERVSYERYF
TRBJ1-3,-,TRBV14,CASSQHAGARVGRGSGNTIYF
TRBJ2-3,-,TRBV10-3,CAIRSPPGGSLRTDTQYF
TRBJ2-6,few,TRBV18,CASSPPNWEANVLTF
TRBJ2-1,many,TRBV12-3/TRBV12-4,CASRTGTSDNNEQFF
TRBJ1-1,many,TRBV28,CASSLGLQNTEAFF
TRBJ1-3,-,TRBV7-9,CASSLRRDPAPGNTIYF
TRBJ1-1,many,TRBV6-2/TRBV6-3,CASRDPLEAFF
TRBJ2-2,many,TRBV11-2,CASSQKTGVNTGELFF
TRBJ1-1,few,TRBV12-3/TRBV12-4,CASSSPPENTEAFF
TRBJ2-1,-,TRBV7-9,CASSLGGSGRDYNEQFF
TRBJ2-5,few,TRBV6-6,CASSYSGTKKETQYF
TRBJ2-1,many,TRBV18,CASSPQASGVLGNEQFF
TRBJ2-1,few,TRBV5-1,CASSLAGTSGIPASYNEQFF
TRBJ2-2,many,TRBV5-6,CASSLQGSGELFF
TRBJ2-3,few,TRBV10-2,CASSEAVLGTQYF
TRBJ2-7,many,TRBV28,CASSTTGGAEQYF
TRBJ2-7,many,TRBV20-1,CSASRPGQGFYEQYF
TRBJ2-1,-,TRBV12-3/TRBV12-4,CASSQTSLGEYNEQFF